These T cell receptor beta chains were read from a single sample in a study of T cell responses to AZD1222 COVID-19 vaccine. The data were produced by immunoSEQ multiplex PCR, yet TCRdb's version contains in-frame clones alone and is incomplete. There are around 65,000 clones in the sample; roughly 80% occur only once, and more than 13% lies in the top ten. Sequences were derived from peripheral blood, sampled on day 0 of AZD1222 vaccination. The receptors were sampled from an adult in good health. Both conserved end residues are part of each CDR3. Fields, in order: J gene, clone size, D gene, V gene, CDR3 DNA, CDR3 protein. A D gene is named only where the DNA matches it firmly. Clone size, where shown, is once, few, many, or a class for clones that have expanded.

>TRBJ1-4|-|-|TRBV14
TGTGCCAGCAGCCAGGCCCGGACTTCCGGACTGTTTTTT
CASSQARTSGLFF
>TRBJ2-7|few|TRBD2|TRBV4-3
TGCGCCAGCAGCCAAGACAGGAGCGGGGGGGTTGCCTACGAGCAGTACTTC
CASSQDRSGGVAYEQYF
>TRBJ1-4|-|TRBD1|TRBV7-8
TGTGCCAGCAGCTTAGCCGGACAGGGGCCTGAAAAACTGTTTTTT
CASSLAGQGPEKLFF
>TRBJ1-4|-|-|TRBV12-3/TRBV12-4
TGTGCCAGCAGTTTAGTTTCTGAAAAACTGTTTTTT
CASSLVSEKLFF
>TRBJ2-6|-|-|TRBV9
TGTGCCAGCAGCGTAGGGCCCGGAAACTCTGGGGCCAACGTCCTGACTTTC
CASSVGPGNSGANVLTF
>TRBJ2-7|-|TRBD1|TRBV30
TGTGCCTGGAGTCCGCCGGGACAGGGAACCTACGAGCAGTACTTC
CAWSPPGQGTYEQYF
>TRBJ2-5|-|-|TRBV7-8
TGTGCCAGCACCTGGAGGACGGAAGAGACCCAGTACTTC
CASTWRTEETQYF
>TRBJ1-3|-|-|TRBV5-1
TGCGCCAGCAGCTTGAACGGAATTTCCTCTGGAAACACCATATATTTT
CASSLNGISSGNTIYF
>TRBJ2-1|-|TRBD2|TRBV6-4
TGTGCCAGCAGCCTAGCGGGGGGGAACAATGAGCAGTTCTTC
CASSLAGGNNEQFF
>TRBJ2-7|few|-|TRBV29-1
TGCAGCGTCTTAGGATACCACGAGCAGTACTTC
CSVLGYHEQYF
>TRBJ2-7|few|-|TRBV6-5
TGTGCCAGCAGCAGGTCAGGCTACGAGCAGTACTTC
CASSRSGYEQYF
>TRBJ1-6|-|-|TRBV6-5
TGTGCCAGCAGTTACATGCAGGGGTCAAATTCACCCCTCCACTTT
CASSYMQGSNSPLHF
>TRBJ2-4|-|TRBD1|TRBV7-2
TGTGCCAGCAGGAGGACAGGGGGCCAAAGAAACATTCAGTACTTC
CASRRTGGQRNIQYF
>TRBJ1-1|-|-|TRBV28
TGTGCCAGCAGTACCGGGACCGCGAACACTGAAGCTTTCTTT
CASSTGTANTEAFF
>TRBJ2-1|-|TRBD1|TRBV7-2
TGTGCCAGCAGCACCTCCGGGACAGGGAGCTACAATGAGCAGTTCTTC
CASSTSGTGSYNEQFF
>TRBJ2-1|-|TRBD1|TRBV19
TGTGCCAGCGACTACCGAGGGACAGGGAGATCCAATGAGCAGTTCTTC
CASDYRGTGRSNEQFF
>TRBJ1-1|-|-|TRBV7-9
TGTGCCAGCAGCCCCCCCCGGGGAATCCGAAGCACTGAAGCTTTCTTT
CASSPPRGIRSTEAFF
>TRBJ1-1|-|TRBD1|TRBV2
TGTGCCAGCAGTCTCGACAGGGAGGTCATGAACACTGAAGCTTTCTTT
CASSLDREVMNTEAFF
>TRBJ1-1|few|-|TRBV7-6
TGTGCCAGCAGCCATAGTGGGGGCGTCGGCACTGAAGCTTTCTTT
CASSHSGGVGTEAFF
>TRBJ2-1|few|-|TRBV6-4
TGTGCCAGCAGTGTACTGACTTCGGGTGAGCAGTTCTTC
CASSVLTSGEQFF
>TRBJ1-6|-|-|TRBV7-2
TGTGCCAGCAGCTTGGGTTCACCCCTCCACTTT
CASSLGSPLHF
>TRBJ2-1|-|-|TRBV4-3
TGCGCCAGCAGCCAAGATAGGGGTGGGAGTTACAATGAGCAGTTCTTC
CASSQDRGGSYNEQFF
>TRBJ2-5|-|-|TRBV3-1/TRBV3-2
TGTGCCAGCAGCCAAGGTGTAACAGACCAAGAGACCCAGTACTTC
CASSQGVTDQETQYF
>TRBJ1-1|-|-|TRBV29-1
TGCAGCGGCGTCAGGGGTCCCACTGAAGCTTTCTTT
CSGVRGPTEAFF
>TRBJ2-3|-|-|TRBV25-1
TGTGCCAGCAGTGTGGGTGGGGAGAATACGCAGTATTTT
CASSVGGENTQYF
>TRBJ1-5|-|-|TRBV2
TGTGCCAGCACCTACGTGGGAAGCAATCAGCCCCAGCATTTT
CASTYVGSNQPQHF
>TRBJ1-3|-|TRBD1|TRBV7-9
TGTGCCAGCAGCCCCAGGGGACAGGGGGCCGGTGGAAACACCATATATTTT
CASSPRGQGAGGNTIYF
>TRBJ2-2|once|-|TRBV7-2
TGTGCCAGCAGCTCACGGGGCGTGAACACCGGGGAGCTGTTTTTT
CASSSRGVNTGELFF
>TRBJ2-3|-|TRBD1|TRBV13
TGTGCCAGCAGCTTATTGGGGGGGACAGGGGTTGGAGATACGCAGTATTTT
CASSLLGGTGVGDTQYF
>TRBJ1-1|-|-|TRBV18
TGTGCCAGCTCACCTTCAGGGTTTGGCACTGAAGCTTTCTTT
CASSPSGFGTEAFF
>TRBJ2-7|-|TRBD1|TRBV3-1/TRBV3-2
TGTGCCAGCAGCTCAGGGACAGGTGGACTCTACGAGCAGTACTTC
CASSSGTGGLYEQYF
>TRBJ2-7|few|-|TRBV6-2/TRBV6-3
TGTGCCAGCAGTTACTCTCCCAACTACGAGCAGTACTTC
CASSYSPNYEQYF
>TRBJ1-3|-|TRBD1|TRBV19
TGTGCCAGGGGGACAGGGCGAAGAAACACCATATATTTT
CARGTGRRNTIYF
>TRBJ2-2|-|TRBD1|TRBV2
TGTGCCTCGACTGACAGGGCGAACACCGGGGAGCTGTTTTTT
CASTDRANTGELFF
>TRBJ2-1|-|TRBD2|TRBV4-1
TGCGCCAGCAGCCAAGATGCGGGGGGGATCTACAATGAGCAGTTCTTC
CASSQDAGGIYNEQFF
>TRBJ1-1|few|TRBD1|TRBV28
TGTGCCAGCAGTCCCCGACAGGGGGAAGGGGATGGGACTGAAGCTTTCTTT
CASSPRQGEGDGTEAFF
>TRBJ2-2|-|-|TRBV4-3
TGCGCCAGCAGCCAAGAGGGGGGATACCTTGGGACCGGGGAGCTGTTTTTT
CASSQEGGYLGTGELFF
>TRBJ1-4|-|TRBD1|TRBV9
TGTGCCAGCAGCGTGGCTGGGACAGGGTCGGGGGAAAAACTGTTTTTT
CASSVAGTGSGEKLFF
>TRBJ2-7|-|-|TRBV30
TGTGCCGGTTCGGGACTGCTCTCCTACGAGCAGTACTTC
CAGSGLLSYEQYF
>TRBJ2-5|-|TRBD1|TRBV18
TGTGCCAGCTCTCAAAACACGGGACAGGCCCCTCAAGAGACCCAGTACTTC
CASSQNTGQAPQETQYF
>TRBJ1-4|-|-|TRBV11-2
TGTGCCAGCAGCTCCCCCGGAATCCCAAATGAAAAACTGTTTTTT
CASSSPGIPNEKLFF
>TRBJ1-1|-|TRBD1|TRBV9
TGTGCCAGCAGCGTAGAGGACAGGGGGGAAGCTTTCTTT
CASSVEDRGEAFF
>TRBJ2-7|large|-|TRBV7-6
TGTGCCAGCAGCCCGGGACCAAACTACGAGCAGTACTTC
CASSPGPNYEQYF
>TRBJ1-6|-|-|TRBV19
TGTGCCAGTAGCAGAGGAGGGTTTCGCGAAAGCTCCTATAATTCACCCCTCCACTTT
CASSRGGFRESSYNSPLHF
>TRBJ2-1|-|-|TRBV6-5
TGTGCCAGCAGTTACTCGAGGCATGAGCAGTTCTTC
CASSYSRHEQFF
>TRBJ1-1|-|-|TRBV5-4
TGTGCCAGCAGCATGGAAGGGTCGTTTGAAGCTTTCTTT
CASSMEGSFEAFF
>TRBJ2-7|-|-|TRBV12-3/TRBV12-4
TGTGCCAGCACCTTCGGCTCCTACGAGCAGTACTTC
CASTFGSYEQYF
>TRBJ2-7|-|-|TRBV4-1
TGCGCCAGCAGCCAAAACCAGGGGTCGTCCTACGAGCAGTACTTC
CASSQNQGSSYEQYF
>TRBJ2-5|-|-|TRBV20-1
TGCAGTGCTAGTCGGACGGCCCAAGAGACCCAGTACTTC
CSASRTAQETQYF
>TRBJ2-3|-|-|TRBV7-8
TGTGCCAGCACCCTCTCGGCGGGGCCTTGGGATACGCAGTATTTT
CASTLSAGPWDTQYF
>TRBJ2-3|-|TRBD2|TRBV6-2/TRBV6-3
TGTGCCAGCAGTTACTTTAGGACTAGCGGGAAAGATACGCAGTATTTT
CASSYFRTSGKDTQYF
>TRBJ2-3|-|-|TRBV7-8
TGTGCCAGCTCGGCCGGCTCAGATACGCAGTATTTT
CASSAGSDTQYF
>TRBJ1-5|-|-|TRBV19
TGTGCCAGTAGAGGGGAGGGAAGAGGGAATCAGCCCCAGCATTTT
CASRGEGRGNQPQHF
>TRBJ2-3|-|TRBD2|TRBV11-2
TGTGCCAGCAGCTTAGGTCCAGCGGGGGGACTTAGCACAGATACGCAGTATTTT
CASSLGPAGGLSTDTQYF
>TRBJ2-7|-|-|TRBV6-2/TRBV6-3
TGCGCCAGCAGTTACCGCACCGAGCAGTACTTC
CASSYRTEQYF
>TRBJ2-3|-|-|TRBV4-1
TGCGCCAGCAGCCAAGGGGGGCCGAGTACGCAGTATTTT
CASSQGGPSTQYF
>TRBJ2-5|-|-|TRBV6-2/TRBV6-3
TGTGCCAGCAGCCGACACCGGGACTCAGGGCAAGCGACCCAGTACTTC
CASSRHRDSGQATQYF
>TRBJ2-5|-|-|TRBV7-2
TGTGCCAGCAGCCTACAGGACGGCGAGACCCAGTACTTC
CASSLQDGETQYF